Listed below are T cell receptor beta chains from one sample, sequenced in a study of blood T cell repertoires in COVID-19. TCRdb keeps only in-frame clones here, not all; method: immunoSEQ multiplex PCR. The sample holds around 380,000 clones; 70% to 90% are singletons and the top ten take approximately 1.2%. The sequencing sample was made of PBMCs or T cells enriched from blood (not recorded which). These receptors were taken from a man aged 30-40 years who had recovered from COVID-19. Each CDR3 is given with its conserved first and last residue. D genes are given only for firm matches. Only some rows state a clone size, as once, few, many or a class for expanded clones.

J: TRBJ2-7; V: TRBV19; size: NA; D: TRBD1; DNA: TGTGCCAGTAGCGCAACCGGGACAGGGGAGCACTACGAGCAGTACTTC; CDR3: CASSATGTGEHYEQYF
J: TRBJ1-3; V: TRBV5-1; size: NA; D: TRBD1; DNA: TGCGCCAGCAGCTGGAACGTTGGGACAGGGACTGGAAACACCATATATTTT; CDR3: CASSWNVGTGTGNTIYF
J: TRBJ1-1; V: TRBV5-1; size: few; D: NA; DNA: TGCGCCAGCAGCTTTACCCAGGGTCACAACACTGAAGCTTTCTTT; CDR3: CASSFTQGHNTEAFF
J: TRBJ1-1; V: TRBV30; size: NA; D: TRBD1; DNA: TGTGCCTGGAGCCGGGACAGGAACACTGAAGCTTTCTTT; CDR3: CAWSRDRNTEAFF
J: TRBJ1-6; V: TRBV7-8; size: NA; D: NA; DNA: TGTGCCAGCAGCAGAGAATCGAGCTCCTATAATTCACCCCTCCACTTT; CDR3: CASSRESSSYNSPLHF
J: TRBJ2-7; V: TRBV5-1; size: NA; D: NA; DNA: TGCGCCAGCAGCACGGACAGTCGCCCTATCTACGAGCAGTACTTC; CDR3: CASSTDSRPIYEQYF
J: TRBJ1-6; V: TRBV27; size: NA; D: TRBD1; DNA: TGTGCCAGCAGTCCTCAGGGGGCTTGGAATTCACCCCTCCACTTT; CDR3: CASSPQGAWNSPLHF
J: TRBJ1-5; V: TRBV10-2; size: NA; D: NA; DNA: TGCGCCAGCGTTGAACAGGGCAATCAGCCCCAGCATTTT; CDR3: CASVEQGNQPQHF
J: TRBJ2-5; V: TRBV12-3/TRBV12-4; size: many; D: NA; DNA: TGTGCCAGCAGTTTTTCAGGGTCAGAGACCCAGTACTTC; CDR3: CASSFSGSETQYF
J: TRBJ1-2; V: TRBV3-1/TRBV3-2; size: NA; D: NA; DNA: TGTGCCAGCAGCCGGCAGACAGGCGACTATGGCTACACCTTC; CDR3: CASSRQTGDYGYTF
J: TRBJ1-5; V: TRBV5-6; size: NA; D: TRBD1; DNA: TGTGCCAGCAGCGAAGGGGGCATTAATCAGCCCCAGCATTTT; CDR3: CASSEGGINQPQHF
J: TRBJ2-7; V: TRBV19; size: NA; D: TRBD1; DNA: TGTGCCAGTAGTATAGATCGGTACAGGGGAGACGAGCAGTACTTC; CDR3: CASSIDRYRGDEQYF
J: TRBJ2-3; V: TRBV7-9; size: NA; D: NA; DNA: TGTGCCAGCAGCTTAAGTAGTGCAGATACGCAGTATTTT; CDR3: CASSLSSADTQYF
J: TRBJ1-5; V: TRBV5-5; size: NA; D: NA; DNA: TGTGCCAGCAGCTTGCTCTCCAGTAGCAATCAGCCCCAGCATTTT; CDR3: CASSLLSSSNQPQHF
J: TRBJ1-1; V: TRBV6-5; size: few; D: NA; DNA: TGTGCCAGCAGTTTTACCGGGGGGAGCGTCACTGAAGCTTTCTTT; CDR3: CASSFTGGSVTEAFF
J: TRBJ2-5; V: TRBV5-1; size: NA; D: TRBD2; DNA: TGCGCCAGCAGCTCCGGGGGGGGGCGAGTCGAGACCCAGTACTTC; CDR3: CASSSGGGRVETQYF
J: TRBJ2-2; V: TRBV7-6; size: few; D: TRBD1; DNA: TGTGCCAGCAGCCTCGGGACAGGCTACACCGGGGAGCTGTTTTTT; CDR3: CASSLGTGYTGELFF
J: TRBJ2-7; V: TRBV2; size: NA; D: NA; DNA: TGTGCCAGCAGCAATTCGGGGGAGCAGTACTTC; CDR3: CASSNSGEQYF
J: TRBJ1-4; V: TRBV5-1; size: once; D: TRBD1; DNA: TGCGCCAGCAGCGTCGGGACAGGGGATGAAAAACTGTTTTTT; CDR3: CASSVGTGDEKLFF
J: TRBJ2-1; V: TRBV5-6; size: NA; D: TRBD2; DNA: TGTGCCAGCAGCCCCATGTTGGGAGCGGGGAACAATGAGCAGTTCTTC; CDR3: CASSPMLGAGNNEQFF
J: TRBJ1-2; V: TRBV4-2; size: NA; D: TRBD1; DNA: TGTGCCAGCAGCCAAGATCAGACAGGGGCAGGCTATGGCTACACCTTC; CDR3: CASSQDQTGAGYGYTF
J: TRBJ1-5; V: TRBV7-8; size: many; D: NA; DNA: TGTGCCAGCAGCTTAGTAGGTCAGGGCGGCAATCAGCCCCAGCATTTT; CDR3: CASSLVGQGGNQPQHF
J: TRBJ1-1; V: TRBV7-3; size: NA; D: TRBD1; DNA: TGTGCCAGCAGCTCAGGGGGAAATGAAGCTTTCTTT; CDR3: CASSSGGNEAFF
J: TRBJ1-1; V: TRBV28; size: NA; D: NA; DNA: TGTGCCAGCGGCCTCAATGGTGCTGAAGCTTTCTTT; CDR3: CASGLNGAEAFF
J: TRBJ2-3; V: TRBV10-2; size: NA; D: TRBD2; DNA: TGCGCCAGCTCGAGGTTTAGCGGGGGGGCGGATACGCAGTATTTT; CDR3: CASSRFSGGADTQYF
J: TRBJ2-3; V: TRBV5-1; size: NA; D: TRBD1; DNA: TGCGCCAGCAGCGGACAGGGGTTAAGCACAGATACGCAGTATTTT; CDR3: CASSGQGLSTDTQYF